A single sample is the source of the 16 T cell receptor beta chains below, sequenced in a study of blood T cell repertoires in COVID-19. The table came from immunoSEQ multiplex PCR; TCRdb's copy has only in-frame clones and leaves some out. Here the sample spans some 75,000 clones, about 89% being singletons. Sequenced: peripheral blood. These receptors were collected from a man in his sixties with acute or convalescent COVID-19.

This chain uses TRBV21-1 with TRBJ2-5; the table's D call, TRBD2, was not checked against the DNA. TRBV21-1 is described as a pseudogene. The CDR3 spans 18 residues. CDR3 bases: TGTGCCAGCAGCCCTGCGGGACTAGCGGGGGACCACCAAGAGACCCAGTACTTC. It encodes CASSPAGLAGDHQETQYF.

The CDR3 here is CASSFGTGDEQYF. CDR3 nucleotide sequence: TGCGCCAGCAGCTTCGGGACAGGGGACGAGCAGTACTTC. The chain links TRBV5-1 to TRBJ2-7; 10 bases fit TRBD1. The CDR3 sequence is 13 residues long. The V and J ends lost 2 bases and 5 bases, in that order; junction bases with no gene match: 1. The germline CDR1 and CDR2 sequences are SGHRS and YFSETQ.

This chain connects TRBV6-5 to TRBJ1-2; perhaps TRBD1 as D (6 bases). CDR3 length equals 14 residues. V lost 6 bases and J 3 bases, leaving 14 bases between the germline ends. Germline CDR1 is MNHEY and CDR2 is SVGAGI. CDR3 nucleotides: TGTGCCAGCAGGTGGACAGATCGCCACTATGGCTACACCTTC. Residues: CASRWTDRHYGYTF.

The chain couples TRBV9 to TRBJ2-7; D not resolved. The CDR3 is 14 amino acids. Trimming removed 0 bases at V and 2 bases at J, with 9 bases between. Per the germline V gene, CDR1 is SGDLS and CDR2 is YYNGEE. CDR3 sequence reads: CASSVATDTYEQYF. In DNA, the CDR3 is TGTGCCAGCAGCGTAGCAACAGATACCTACGAGCAGTACTTC.

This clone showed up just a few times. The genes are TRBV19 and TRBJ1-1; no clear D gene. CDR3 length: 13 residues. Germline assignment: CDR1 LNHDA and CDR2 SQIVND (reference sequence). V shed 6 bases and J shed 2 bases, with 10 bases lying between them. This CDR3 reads CASRMRLNTEAFF. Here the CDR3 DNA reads TGTGCCAGTAGGATGAGGCTTAACACTGAAGCTTTCTTT.

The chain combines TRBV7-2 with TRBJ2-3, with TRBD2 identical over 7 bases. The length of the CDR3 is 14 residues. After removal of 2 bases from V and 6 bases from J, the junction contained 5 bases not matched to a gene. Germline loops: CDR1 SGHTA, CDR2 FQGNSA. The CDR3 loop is CASSLNREVDTQYF. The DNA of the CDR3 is TGTGCCAGCAGCTTAAATCGGGAGGTGGATACGCAGTATTTT.

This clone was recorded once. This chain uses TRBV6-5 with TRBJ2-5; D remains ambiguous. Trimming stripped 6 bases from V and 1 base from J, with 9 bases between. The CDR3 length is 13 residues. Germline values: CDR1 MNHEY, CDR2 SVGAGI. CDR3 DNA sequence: TGTGCCAGCAGCCAAGACTTCCAAGAGACCCAGTACTTC. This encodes CASSQDFQETQYF.

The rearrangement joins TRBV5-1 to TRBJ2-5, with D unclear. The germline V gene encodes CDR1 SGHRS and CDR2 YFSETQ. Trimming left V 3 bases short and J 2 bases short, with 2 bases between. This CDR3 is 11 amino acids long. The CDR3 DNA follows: TGCGCCAGCAGCTCACAAGAGACCCAGTACTTC. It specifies CASSSQETQYF.

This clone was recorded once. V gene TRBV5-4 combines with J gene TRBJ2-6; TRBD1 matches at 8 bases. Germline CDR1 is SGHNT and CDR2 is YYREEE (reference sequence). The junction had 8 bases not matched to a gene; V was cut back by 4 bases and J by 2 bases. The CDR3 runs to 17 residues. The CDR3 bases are TGTGCCAGCAGCACCGGACAGGGATCCCCTGGGGCCAACGTCCTGACTTTC. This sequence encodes CASSTGQGSPGANVLTF.

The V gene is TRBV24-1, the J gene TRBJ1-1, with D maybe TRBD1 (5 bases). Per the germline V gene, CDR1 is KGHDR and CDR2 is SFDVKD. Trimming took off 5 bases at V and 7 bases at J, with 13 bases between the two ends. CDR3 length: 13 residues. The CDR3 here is CATSADGQGEAFF. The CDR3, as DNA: TGTGCCACCAGTGCCGACGGGCAGGGTGAAGCTTTCTTT.

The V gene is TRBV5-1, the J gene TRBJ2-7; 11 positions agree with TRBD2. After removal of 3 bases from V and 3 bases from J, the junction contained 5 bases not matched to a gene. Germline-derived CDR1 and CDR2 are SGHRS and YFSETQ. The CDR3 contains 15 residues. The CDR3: CASSSGLAGSYEQYF. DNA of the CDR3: TGCGCCAGCAGCTCCGGACTAGCGGGTAGCTACGAGCAGTACTTC.

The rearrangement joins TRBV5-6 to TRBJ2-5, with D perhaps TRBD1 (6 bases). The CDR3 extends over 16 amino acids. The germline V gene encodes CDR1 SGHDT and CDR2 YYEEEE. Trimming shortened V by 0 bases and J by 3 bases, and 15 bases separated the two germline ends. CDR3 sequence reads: CASSLVGTRGEETQYF. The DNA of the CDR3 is TGTGCCAGCAGCTTGGTGGGGACCAGGGGCGAAGAGACCCAGTACTTC.

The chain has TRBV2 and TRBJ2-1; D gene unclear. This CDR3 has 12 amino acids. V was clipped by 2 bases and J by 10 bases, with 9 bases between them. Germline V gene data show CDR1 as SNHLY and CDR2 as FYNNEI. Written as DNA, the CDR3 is TGTGCCAGCAGTGAACTAGGTGGCGAGCAGTTCTTC. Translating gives CASSELGGEQFF.

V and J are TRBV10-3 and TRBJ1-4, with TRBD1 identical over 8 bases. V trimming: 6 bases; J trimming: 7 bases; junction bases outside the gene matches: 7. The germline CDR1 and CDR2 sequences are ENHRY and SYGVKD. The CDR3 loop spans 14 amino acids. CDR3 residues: CAISTQGGSEKLFF. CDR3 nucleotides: TGTGCCATCAGCACACAGGGGGGAAGTGAAAAACTGTTTTTT.

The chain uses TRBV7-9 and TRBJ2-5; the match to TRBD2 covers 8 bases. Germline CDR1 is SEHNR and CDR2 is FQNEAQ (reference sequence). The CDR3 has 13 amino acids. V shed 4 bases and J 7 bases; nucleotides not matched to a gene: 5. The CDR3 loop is CASSSLAGGTQYF. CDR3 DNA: TGTGCCAGCAGCTCTCTAGCGGGCGGGACCCAGTACTTC.

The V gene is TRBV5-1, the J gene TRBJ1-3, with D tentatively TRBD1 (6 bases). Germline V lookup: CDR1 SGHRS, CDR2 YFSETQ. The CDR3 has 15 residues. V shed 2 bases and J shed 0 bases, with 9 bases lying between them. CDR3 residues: CASSFTGNSGNTIYF. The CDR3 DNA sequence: TGCGCCAGCAGCTTTACAGGGAACTCTGGAAACACCATATATTTT.